Listed below are T cell receptor beta chains from one sample, sequenced in a study of shared clonotypes between healthy human individuals. The protocol was immunoSEQ multiplex PCR, while the TCRdb copy is restricted to in-frame clones and leaves out a portion. The repertoire has over a million clones, about 84% of them found once; the top ten carry 0.52%. Sequences were obtained from memory CD4+ T cells from PBMCs. These receptors were collected from a man younger than 30 in good health. Some clones in this sample may be carry-over from other donors' samples. Each CDR3 is given with its conserved first and last residue. The D gene is left open where the match is weak. A clone size is listed for some rows: how often the clone was seen (once, few, many), or a class if it is expanded.

d_gene	abundance	v_gene	j_gene	CDR3aa	CDR3nt
.	.	TRBV5-1	TRBJ1-1	CASSMGTHTEAFF	TGCGCCAGCAGCATGGGGACACACACTGAAGCTTTCTTT
.	.	TRBV10-2	TRBJ2-1	CASSSRGGGNNEQFF	TGCGCCAGCAGTTCCCGCGGAGGGGGAAACAATGAGCAGTTCTTC
TRBD2	.	TRBV11-2	TRBJ2-5	CASSFFGGVVETQYF	TGTGCCAGCAGTTTTTTCGGGGGGGTAGTAGAGACCCAGTACTTC
.	.	TRBV28	TRBJ1-1	CASSLTVRMNTEAFF	TGTGCCAGCAGTCTGACAGTCCGCATGAACACTGAAGCTTTCTTT
.	.	TRBV11-1	TRBJ2-7	CASSSVRGDEYF	TGTGCCAGCAGCTCGGTCAGGGGTGATGAGTACTTC
.	.	TRBV28	TRBJ1-3	CASSPSGGNGNTIYF	TGTGCCAGCAGCCCTTCGGGGGGTAATGGAAACACCATATATTTT
.	.	TRBV30	TRBJ2-5	CAWDTIVGETQYF	TGTGCCTGGGACACTATAGTAGGGGAGACCCAGTACTTC
.	.	TRBV10-3	TRBJ2-5	CAISGLAVQETQYF	TGTGCCATCAGTGGATTGGCTGTACAAGAGACCCAGTACTTC
TRBD1	once	TRBV5-1	TRBJ2-7	CASSLRTGTYEQYF	TGCGCCAGCAGCTTACGGACAGGAACCTACGAGCAGTACTTC
.	.	TRBV2	TRBJ2-1	CASSEGESSRFF	TGTGCCAGCAGCGAAGGGGAGTCTAGTCGGTTCTTC
.	.	TRBV5-1	TRBJ2-3	CASSLAQPGGDTQYF	TGCGCCAGCAGCTTGGCACAGCCCGGAGGAGATACGCAGTATTTT
.	many	TRBV13	TRBJ2-7	CASSFNRISYEQYF	TGTGCCAGCAGCTTTAATCGGATCTCCTACGAGCAGTACTTC
TRBD2	many	TRBV6-5	TRBJ2-5	CASRDSGRGRETQYF	TGTGCCAGCAGGGATAGCGGGAGGGGCAGGGAGACCCAGTACTTC
.	.	TRBV15	TRBJ1-2	CATSRDGWGVGNYGYTF	TGTGCCACCAGCAGAGATGGGTGGGGGGTCGGCAACTATGGCTACACCTTC
TRBD1	.	TRBV2	TRBJ1-2	CASSEGTGGRGYTF	TGTGCCAGCAGTGAAGGGACAGGGGGTAGGGGCTACACCTTC
.	.	TRBV28	TRBJ1-2	CASSNHRDGGYGYTF	TGTGCCAGCAGTAACCACAGGGACGGAGGGTATGGCTACACCTTC
.	.	TRBV27	TRBJ1-5	CASSLSRSNQPQHF	TGTGCCAGCAGTTTATCCAGGTCCAATCAGCCCCAGCATTTT
.	.	TRBV7-2	TRBJ2-2	CASSLDPVPNTGELFF	TGTGCCAGCAGCTTAGACCCAGTGCCCAACACCGGGGAGCTGTTTTTT
.	.	TRBV28	TRBJ1-4	CASKTGHNEKLFF	TGTGCCAGCAAGACGGGACATAATGAAAAACTGTTTTTT
.	.	TRBV5-1	TRBJ2-7	CASSPPDGLAYEQYF	TGCGCCAGCAGCCCGCCCGACGGATTGGCCTACGAGCAGTACTTC
.	few	TRBV30	TRBJ2-3	CAWSDPTYTDTQYF	TGTGCCTGGAGCGATCCAACATACACAGATACGCAGTATTTT
.	.	TRBV11-2	TRBJ2-1	CASSLAPPRQASYNEQFF	TGTGCCAGCAGCTTAGCCCCACCTAGACAGGCTTCCTACAATGAGCAGTTCTTC
.	.	TRBV27	TRBJ1-1	CASSSRPGRGEAFF	TGTGCCAGCAGTTCCCGCCCGGGAAGGGGTGAAGCTTTCTTT
TRBD1	.	TRBV5-4	TRBJ2-7	CASSGQGPYEQYF	TGTGCCAGCAGCGGACAGGGGCCTTACGAGCAGTACTTC
.	.	TRBV5-1	TRBJ1-4	CASSLSTYGEKLFF	TGCGCCAGCAGCTTGAGCACCTACGGTGAAAAACTGTTTTTT
.	.	TRBV2	TRBJ2-7	CASSEGQARSSYEQYF	TGTGCCAGCAGTGAAGGCCAGGCCCGGAGCTCCTACGAGCAGTACTTC
TRBD1	.	TRBV15	TRBJ2-5	CATSSHPFAGTGIGETQYF	TGTGCCACCAGCAGCCACCCCTTTGCCGGGACAGGGATCGGGGAGACCCAGTACTTC
.	.	TRBV5-1	TRBJ2-2	CASSFTSQNTGELFF	TGCGCCAGCAGCTTCACTAGCCAGAACACCGGGGAGCTGTTTTTT
TRBD2	.	TRBV7-2	TRBJ2-2	CASSPIVDGRDYTGELFF	TGTGCCAGCAGCCCTATTGTGGACGGGAGGGATTACACCGGGGAGCTGTTTTTT
.	.	TRBV7-2	TRBJ2-1	CASSLIRQAGNEQFF	TGTGCCAGCAGCTTAATCAGACAGGCTGGCAATGAGCAGTTCTTC
TRBD2	.	TRBV7-8	TRBJ2-5	CASSFPGLAGEAGGGETQYF	TGTGCCAGCAGCTTCCCCGGACTAGCGGGAGAAGCGGGCGGGGGGGAGACCCAGTACTTC
.	.	TRBV2	TRBJ1-4	CASRGGQGATNEKLFF	TGTGCCAGTCGGGGGGGGCAGGGCGCAACTAATGAAAAACTGTTTTTT
.	.	TRBV27	TRBJ1-1	CASSSVQGAQALNTEAFF	TGTGCCAGCAGTTCTGTTCAGGGAGCCCAGGCACTGAACACTGAAGCTTTCTTT
.	.	TRBV5-1	TRBJ2-7	CASSFLQGSSYEQYF	TGCGCCAGCAGCTTTTTACAGGGAAGCTCCTACGAGCAGTACTTC
.	once	TRBV5-1	TRBJ1-1	CASSPDEYTEAFF	TGCGCCAGCAGCCCCGATGAGTACACTGAAGCTTTCTTT
.	few	TRBV6-1	TRBJ1-2	CASKVLWDYGYTF	TGTGCCAGCAAGGTCCTATGGGACTATGGCTACACCTTC
TRBD1	.	TRBV18	TRBJ2-7	CASSPGQGGNEQYF	TGTGCCAGCTCACCGGGACAGGGGGGAAACGAGCAGTACTTC
TRBD1	.	TRBV5-1	TRBJ2-5	CASSYGTGGQETQYF	TGCGCCAGCAGCTACGGGACAGGGGGTCAGGAGACCCAGTACTTC
.	.	TRBV6-4	TRBJ2-4	CASSASDGNIQYF	TGTGCCAGCAGTGCCTCGGACGGAAACATTCAGTACTTC
.	.	TRBV13	TRBJ2-7	CASSQITGDTSYEQYF	TGTGCCAGCAGCCAAATTACTGGGGACACGAGCTACGAGCAGTACTTC
TRBD1	.	TRBV5-1	TRBJ2-1	CASSPGQGGDEQFF	TGCGCCAGCAGCCCCGGACAGGGTGGCGATGAGCAGTTCTTC
TRBD1	.	TRBV2	TRBJ2-3	CAARTGPNADTQYF	TGTGCCGCACGGACAGGGCCAAACGCAGATACGCAGTATTTT
TRBD2	.	TRBV27	TRBJ2-4	CASSFLAGVRNIQYF	TGTGCCAGCAGTTTCCTAGCGGGAGTGAGAAACATTCAGTACTTC
TRBD2	once	TRBV29-1	TRBJ2-3	CSVGRERGTDTQYF	TGCAGCGTTGGGCGGGAGAGGGGCACAGATACGCAGTATTTT
.	.	TRBV6-5	TRBJ1-2	CASSPSTEGYTF	TGTGCCAGCAGTCCTTCGACAGAAGGCTACACCTTC
.	.	TRBV2	TRBJ1-1	CASGRQRNTEAFF	TGTGCCAGCGGTAGGCAGAGGAACACTGAAGCTTTCTTT
.	.	TRBV9	TRBJ2-7	CASSTRESSYEQYF	TGTGCCAGCAGCACCCGGGAAAGCTCCTACGAGCAGTACTTC
.	.	TRBV18	TRBJ1-4	CASSPPSQGGEKLFF	TGTGCCAGCTCACCACCTAGCCAGGGAGGGGAAAAACTGTTTTTT
.	.	TRBV5-1	TRBJ1-1	CASSAGGGFPEAFF	TGCGCCAGCAGCGCGGGAGGCGGGTTCCCTGAAGCTTTCTTT
TRBD1	.	TRBV27	TRBJ2-3	CASSPTGQGGNTQYF	TGTGCCAGCAGTCCTACGGGACAGGGGGGGAATACGCAGTATTTT
.	.	TRBV19	TRBJ2-7	CASSSNQYPYEQYF	TGTGCCAGTAGTTCAAACCAGTACCCCTACGAGCAGTACTTC
.	few	TRBV10-3	TRBJ1-5	CAIIQPQHF	TGTGCCATCATCCAGCCCCAGCATTTT
.	.	TRBV12-5	TRBJ1-2	CASGLPGEKGYTF	TGTGCTAGTGGTTTGCCAGGGGAGAAGGGCTACACCTTC
TRBD2	.	TRBV28	TRBJ2-1	CASSIAGAGYNEQFF	TGTGCCAGCAGTATAGCGGGAGCTGGCTACAATGAGCAGTTCTTC
TRBD2	.	TRBV5-6	TRBJ2-7	CASSSTVGLASSYEQYF	TGTGCCAGCAGCTCTACTGTAGGACTAGCGAGCTCCTACGAGCAGTACTTC